A single sample is the source of the 32 T cell receptor beta chains below, sequenced in a study of cytomegalovirus exposure and HLA in healthy donors. A multiplex PCR was run with 60 Vbeta primers and 13 Jbeta primers. The data were produced by immunoSEQ multiplex PCR, yet TCRdb's version contains in-frame clones alone and is incomplete. The data show 110,000 to 150,000 clones, around 86% seen once. The sequencing sample was made of PBMCs. These receptors all stem from a female donor in good health and CMV-seronegative.

The V call is TRBV28, the J call TRBJ2-1; 16 nucleotides match TRBD2. The CDR3 runs 15 residues. Trimming cost V 4 bases and J 15 bases; bases outside gene matches: 9. Germline assignment: CDR1 MDHEN and CDR2 SYDVKM. The CDR3 spells CASSSGTSGRAPPFF. The CDR3 nucleotides read TGTGCCAGCAGTTCCGGGACTAGCGGGAGGGCCCCCCCGTTCTTC.

This sequence joins TRBV9 and TRBJ2-1; 7 bases are shared with TRBD2. V was pared by 3 bases and J by 1 base, with 4 bases of the junction left unmatched. The germline CDR1 and CDR2 sequences are SGDLS and YYNGEE. The CDR3 loop spans 15 amino acids. The DNA for the CDR3 is TGTGCCAGCAGCGCCGGACTAGGATCCTACAATGAGCAGTTCTTC. Residues: CASSAGLGSYNEQFF.

This rearrangement joins TRBV6-6 to TRBJ1-1; D possibly corresponds to TRBD1 (6 bases). With 2 bases removed from V and 3 bases from J, the gap between germline ends came to 13 bases. The CDR3 loop spans 15 amino acids. Germline CDR1 MNHNY, CDR2 SVGAGI (reference sequence). CDR3 in DNA: TGTGCCAGCAGTTACGGGAGCGGGGGGCACACTGAAGCTTTCTTT. The encoded protein is CASSYGSGGHTEAFF.

The chain joins TRBV25-1 to TRBJ2-1, with D unclear. Germline loops: CDR1 MGHDK, CDR2 SYGVNS. CDR3 length: 14 amino acids. V was shortened by 2 bases and J by 0 bases, with 5 bases between the two germline ends. CDR3 nucleotide sequence: TGTGCCAGCAGTGAACCGGGCTCCTACAATGAGCAGTTCTTC. The encoded protein is CASSEPGSYNEQFF.

The CDR3 spells CASSQEGRGLYNEQFF. The DNA for the CDR3 is TGTGCCAGCAGCCAAGAAGGGCGGGGCCTCTACAATGAGCAGTTCTTC. The genes are TRBV28 and TRBJ2-1, with a tentative D call TRBD2 (6 bases). Germline V gene sequence: CDR1 MDHEN, CDR2 SYDVKM. Trimming stripped 6 bases from V and 3 bases from J, with 18 bases between. The length of the CDR3 is 16 residues.

This sequence joins TRBV5-1 and TRBJ1-2; possible D gene TRBD1, 6 bases. The ends were cut back, 0 bases at V and 6 bases at J, with 15 bases in the middle. This CDR3 comprises 15 residues. From germline, CDR1 is SGHRS and CDR2 YFSETQ. In nucleotides, the CDR3 is TGCGCCAGCAGCTTGGAGACAGGACTTATTAATGGCTACACCTTC. Protein sequence: CASSLETGLINGYTF.

The J gene is TRBJ2-7, the V gene TRBV2, with TRBD2 matching 11 bases. The length of the CDR3 is 12 residues. Germline V gives CDR1 SNHLY, CDR2 FYNNEI. The CDR3 bases are TGTGCTGGGACTAGCGGTCCCTACGAGCAGTACTTC. Residues: CAGTSGPYEQYF.

The chain carries TRBV6-6 and TRBJ2-5, with D possibly matching TRBD1 (5 bases). CDR1 is MNHNY and CDR2 is SVGAGI in the germline V gene (reference sequence). With 0 bases removed from V and 5 bases from J, the gap between germline ends came to 13 bases. The CDR3 extends over 15 amino acids. CDR3 region: CASSYSRNSGETQYF. CDR3 coding DNA: TGTGCCAGCAGTTACTCAAGGAATTCAGGGGAGACCCAGTACTTC.

The chain combines TRBV27 with TRBJ2-7, with 8 bases identical to TRBD2. With V trimmed by 5 bases and J by 3 bases, 6 bases remained unmatched. CDR1 is MNHEY, CDR2 SMNVEV, per germline (reference sequence). There are 14 residues in the CDR3. CDR3: CASSPGTRVYEQYF. In DNA, the CDR3 is TGTGCCAGCAGTCCGGGGACTAGAGTCTACGAGCAGTACTTC.

The chain links TRBV25-1 to TRBJ2-5; D unclear. The DNA end favors TRBJ2-7, so the J call may be wrong. CDR1 and CDR2 (germline): MGHDK, SYGVNS. The CDR3 extends over 13 amino acids. The CDR3 loop reads CASSEVGRHEQYF. CDR3 nucleotides: TGTGCCAGCAGTGAGGTTGGAAGACACGAGCAGTACTTC.

V and J are TRBV19 and TRBJ2-2; D is possibly TRBD1 (6 bases). The CDR3 covers 16 residues. V lost 4 bases and J lost 5, with 17 bases in between. Germline CDR1 reads LNHDA; CDR2 reads SQIVND (reference sequence). For the CDR3, the DNA is TGTGCCAGTAGTAGTTACCGGGACACAGGGACCGGGGAGCTGTTTTTT. Its protein product is CASSSYRDTGTGELFF.

J is TRBJ2-5 and V is TRBV6-5; D possibly corresponds to TRBD2 (5 bases). The J call may be wrong; the DNA end is better matched by TRBJ2-7. Germline CDR1 reads MNHEY; CDR2 reads SVGAGI. The CDR3 loop spans 13 amino acids. CDR3 coding DNA: TGTGCCAGCACCATGGGGAGCTCCTACGAGCAGTACTTC. This translates into CASTMGSSYEQYF.

This rearrangement joins TRBV25-1 to TRBJ1-2; 7 positions match TRBD1. Germline assignment: CDR1 MGHDK and CDR2 SYGVNS. This CDR3 region has 16 residues. The junction had 12 bases not matched to a gene; V was cut back by 3 bases and J by 5 bases. DNA for the CDR3: TGTGCCAGCAGTGATGGTATAGGGACAGTCGCTTATGGCTACACCTTC. Translation: CASSDGIGTVAYGYTF.

The rearrangement links TRBV5-1 to TRBJ2-1; 7 bases align to TRBD2. The CDR3 contains 15 residues. V was pared by 4 bases and J by 0 bases, with 4 bases of the junction left unmatched. From germline, CDR1 is SGHRS and CDR2 YFSETQ. The CDR3 here is CASSPGGSSYNEQFF. The CDR3, as DNA: TGCGCCAGCAGCCCTGGCGGGAGCTCCTACAATGAGCAGTTCTTC. The full variable domain, rest sourced from reference TRBV5-1 and TRBJ2-1, is KAGVTQTPRYLIKTRGQQVTLSCSPISGHRSVSWYQQTPGQGLQFLFEYFSETQRNKGNFPGRFSGRQFSNSRSEMNVSTLELGDSALYLCASSPGGSSYNEQFFGPGTRLTVL.

The CDR3 spells CASSGTGSDQPQHF. DNA of the CDR3: TGTGCCAGCAGTGGAACAGGGAGCGATCAGCCCCAGCATTTT. V and J are TRBV6-1 and TRBJ1-5; maybe TRBD1 (6 bases). Germline-derived CDR1 and CDR2 are MNHNS and SASEGT. Trimming pared 4 bases from V and 5 bases from J, leaving 12 bases between. This CDR3 contains 14 residues.

The chain carries TRBV5-1 and TRBJ2-1; 7 bases agree with TRBD1. J was trimmed by 7 bases and V by 0 bases; bases with no gene match: 1. This CDR3 region has 13 residues. Germline V lookup: CDR1 SGHRS, CDR2 YFSETQ. CDR3 nucleotide sequence: TGCGCCAGCAGCTTGGGGGGACAGAATGAGCAGTTCTTC. This gives the protein CASSLGGQNEQFF.

This clone was counted only a few times. The V gene is TRBV5-1, the J gene TRBJ2-7; TRBD1 agrees at 10 bases. Germline lookup yields CDR1 SGHRS and CDR2 YFSETQ. V gave up 5 bases and J gave up 5 bases; unmatched junction bases: 7. The length of the CDR3 is 14 residues. CDR3 DNA sequence: TGCGCCAGCAGTCAGGGACAGGGGTTCAACGAGCAGTACTTC. It yields the protein CASSQGQGFNEQYF.

The chain combines TRBV15 with TRBJ2-5, with D possibly TRBD2 on 6 matching bases. V was cut by 0 bases and J by 5 bases, with 25 bases left in between. Germline loops: CDR1 LNHNV, CDR2 YYDKDF (reference sequence). The CDR3 totals 19 residues. DNA for the CDR3: TGTGCCACCAGCAGAGATAGTCAAGGAGGGAGAAGCTTGTCCGAGACCCAGTACTTC. This sequence encodes CATSRDSQGGRSLSETQYF.

This chain joins TRBV5-1 and TRBJ1-4; possibly TRBD1 for D (5 bases). The length of the CDR3 is 14 residues. The V end lost 4 bases, the J end lost 3 bases, and 10 bases lay between the germline ends. Germline CDR1 is SGHRS and CDR2 is YFSETQ. CDR3 DNA sequence: TGCGCCAGCAGCCTCTGGGGGGCTAATGAAAAACTGTTTTTT. As protein: CASSLWGANEKLFF.

In the case of this clone: Sequence at one end of the junction differs from germline and may be a read error. The CDR3: CAWTDRGQNHYEQYF. The CDR3 bases are TGTGCTTGGACGGACAGGGGGCAAAATCACTACGAGCAGTACTTC. The rearrangement links TRBV30 to TRBJ2-7; 11 bases map to TRBD1. Germline CDR1 reads GTSNPN; CDR2 reads SVGIG (reference sequence). CDR3 size: 15 residues. The whole variable domain, filled in from reference TRBV30 and TRBJ2-7, reads SQTIHQWPATLVQPVGSPLSLECTVEGTSNPNLYWYRQAAGRGLQLLFYSVGIGQISSEVPQNLSASRPQDRQFILSSKKLLLSDSGFYLCAWTDRGQNHYEQYFGPGTRLTVT.

The chain uses TRBV28 and TRBJ1-1; TRBD1 is a possible D gene (5 bases). The CDR3 length is 13 residues. V was shortened by 8 bases and J by 3 bases, with 13 bases between the two germline ends. CDR1 MDHEN and CDR2 SYDVKM come from the germline V gene. CDR3 sequence (DNA): TGTGCCAGCGAGCCCTACAGGCACACTGAAGCTTTCTTT. This codes for CASEPYRHTEAFF.

The genes are TRBV4-2 and TRBJ2-3; 8 nucleotides align to TRBD2. The CDR3 totals 18 residues. Germline CDR1 LGHNA, CDR2 YNFKEQ. The J segment lost 1 base and the V segment lost 0 bases, leaving 9 bases of the junction unmatched. CDR3 amino acids: CASSQETSRAGGTDTQYF. The CDR3 DNA sequence: TGTGCCAGCAGCCAAGAAACCAGTCGAGCGGGAGGCACAGATACGCAGTATTTT.

The chain combines TRBV4-1 with TRBJ1-5; TRBD1 matches 8 bases. Looked up from germline, CDR1 is MGHRA and CDR2 is YSYEKL. V gave up 2 bases and J gave up 2 bases; unmatched junction bases: 11. This CDR3 comprises 18 residues. The CDR3 reads CASSQFAQGARGNQPQHF. The CDR3 DNA reads as TGCGCCAGCAGCCAATTTGCCCAGGGGGCGCGAGGCAATCAGCCCCAGCATTTT.

The chain links TRBV6-5 to TRBJ1-1, with 8 positions matching TRBD1. The CDR3 is 13 amino acids. Germline V gives CDR1 MNHEY, CDR2 SVGAGI. With 6 bases clipped from V and 2 bases from J, the junction kept 2 bases outside the gene matches. The CDR3 is CASRQGGNTEAFF. CDR3 DNA: TGTGCCAGCAGACAGGGGGGCAACACTGAAGCTTTCTTT.

The chain uses TRBV7-9 and TRBJ2-1; D unresolved. The germline CDR1 and CDR2 sequences are SEHNR and FQNEAQ (reference sequence). Trimming stripped 4 bases from V and 0 bases from J, with 19 bases between. CDR3 length: 18 residues. CDR3 DNA: TGTGCCAGCAGCTCCTCTTACCGGGTGTTGAGCTCCTACAATGAGCAGTTCTTC. Its protein product is CASSSSYRVLSSYNEQFF. The variable domain in full, completed from reference TRBV7-9 and TRBJ2-1, reads DTGVSQNPRHKITKRGQNVTFRCDPISEHNRLYWYRQTLGQGPEFLTYFQNEAQLEKSRLLSDRFSAERPKGSFSTLEIQRTEQGDSAMYLCASSSSYRVLSSYNEQFFGPGTRLTVL.

V usage is TRBV2 and J usage is TRBJ2-1; 7 bases map to TRBD2. In germline, CDR1 is SNHLY, CDR2 FYNNEI. The CDR3 is 14 residues long. V was clipped by 10 bases and J by 8 bases; unmatched bases: 14. As DNA, the CDR3 is TGTGCCAATGTATTTGCGGGAGTTACTGATGAGCAGTTCTTC. This encodes CANVFAGVTDEQFF.

The rearrangement joins TRBV4-1 to TRBJ2-5, with D perhaps TRBD2 (5 bases). The ends were cut back, 0 bases at V and 5 bases at J, with 10 bases in the middle. The CDR3 is 14 residues long. Germline V gene sequence: CDR1 MGHRA, CDR2 YSYEKL. CDR3: CASSQEPGGETQYF. CDR3 nucleotide sequence: TGCGCCAGCAGCCAAGAACCGGGCGGGGAGACCCAGTACTTC.

The chain carries TRBV19 and TRBJ2-7; D gene ambiguous. There are 12 residues in the CDR3. The V end was cut by 4 bases, the J end by 3 bases, with 7 bases between. CDR1 is LNHDA, CDR2 SQIVND, per germline (reference sequence). The DNA for the CDR3 is TGTGCCAGTAGTACCTCCGGCTACGAGCAGTACTTC. This encodes CASSTSGYEQYF. Looking up the rest from reference TRBV19 and TRBJ2-7 gives the full variable domain: DGGITQSPKYLFRKEGQNVTLSCEQNLNHDAMYWYRQDPGQGLRLIYYSQIVNDFQKGDIAEGYSVSREKKESFPLTVTSAQKNPTAFYLCASSTSGYEQYFGPGTRLTVT.

The chain combines TRBV5-1 with TRBJ1-1; D perhaps matches TRBD1 (5 bases). V was shortened by 0 bases and J by 8 bases, with 17 bases between the two germline ends. The CDR3 sequence is 15 residues long. The germline CDR1 and CDR2 sequences are SGHRS and YFSETQ. CDR3: CASSLAGGREFEAFF. The CDR3 bases are TGCGCCAGCAGCTTGGCCGGCGGCAGGGAATTCGAAGCTTTCTTT.

This sequence joins TRBV6-1 and TRBJ2-7, with D perhaps matching TRBD1 (6 bases). Trimming pared 4 bases from V and 3 bases from J, leaving 13 bases between. From germline, CDR1 is MNHNS and CDR2 SASEGT. The CDR3 length is 14 residues. DNA of the CDR3: TGTGCCAGCAGTGGCCCAGGGGCAGACTACGAGCAGTACTTC. Its protein is CASSGPGADYEQYF.

V usage is TRBV4-1 and J usage is TRBJ1-4; maybe TRBD1 (5 bases). V was pared by 9 bases and J by 3 bases, with 11 bases between. Germline V gives CDR1 MGHRA, CDR2 YSYEKL. This CDR3 has 13 amino acids. The CDR3 nucleotides read TGCGCCAGTGCAGGGTCCCCTAATGAAAAACTGTTTTTT. Amino acid sequence: CASAGSPNEKLFF.

This clone was found once. This rearrangement joins TRBV28 to TRBJ2-3; no clear D gene. CDR1 is MDHEN, CDR2 SYDVKM, per germline. V was pared by 5 bases and J by 0 bases, with 15 bases between. The CDR3 runs to 16 residues. CDR3 amino acids: CASSISEIKSTDTQYF. CDR3 nucleotides: TGTGCCAGCAGTATATCAGAAATCAAAAGCACAGATACGCAGTATTTT.